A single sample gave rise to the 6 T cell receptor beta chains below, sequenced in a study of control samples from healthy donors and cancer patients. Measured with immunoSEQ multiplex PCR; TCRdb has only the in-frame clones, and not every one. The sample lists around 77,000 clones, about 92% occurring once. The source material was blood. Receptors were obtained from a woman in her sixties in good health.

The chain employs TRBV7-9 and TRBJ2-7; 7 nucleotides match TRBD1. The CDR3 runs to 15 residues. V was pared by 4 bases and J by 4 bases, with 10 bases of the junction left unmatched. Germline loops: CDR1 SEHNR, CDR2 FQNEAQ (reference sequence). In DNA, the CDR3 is TGTGCCAGCAGCTCGGGACCGGGACAGAGGTACGAGCAGTACTTC. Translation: CASSSGPGQRYEQYF. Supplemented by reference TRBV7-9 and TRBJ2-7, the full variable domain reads DTGVSQNPRHKITKRGQNVTFRCDPISEHNRLYWYRQTLGQGPEFLTYFQNEAQLEKSRLLSDRFSAERPKGSFSTLEIQRTEQGDSAMYLCASSSGPGQRYEQYFGPGTRLTVT.

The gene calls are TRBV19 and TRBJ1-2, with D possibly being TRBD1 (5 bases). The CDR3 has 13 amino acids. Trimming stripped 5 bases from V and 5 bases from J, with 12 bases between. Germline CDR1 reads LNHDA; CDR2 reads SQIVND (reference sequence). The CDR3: CASSPLGGYGYTF. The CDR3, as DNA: TGTGCCAGTAGTCCCCTCGGGGGGTATGGCTACACCTTC.

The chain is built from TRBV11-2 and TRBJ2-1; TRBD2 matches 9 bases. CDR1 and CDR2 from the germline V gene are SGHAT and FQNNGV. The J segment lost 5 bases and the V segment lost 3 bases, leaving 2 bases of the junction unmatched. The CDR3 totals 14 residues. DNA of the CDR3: TGTGCCAGCAGCTTGGCTAGCGGGAACAATGAGCAGTTCTTC. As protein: CASSLASGNNEQFF. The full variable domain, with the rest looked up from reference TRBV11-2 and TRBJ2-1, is EAGVAQSPRYKIIEKRQSVAFWCNPISGHATLYWYQQILGQGPKLLIQFQNNGVVDDSQLPKDRFSAERLKGVDSTLKIQPAKLEDSAVYLCASSLASGNNEQFFGPGTRLTVL.

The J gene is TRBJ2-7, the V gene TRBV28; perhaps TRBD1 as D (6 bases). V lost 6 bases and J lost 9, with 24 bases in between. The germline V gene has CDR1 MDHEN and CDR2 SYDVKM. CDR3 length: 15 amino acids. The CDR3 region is CASSKPDRSRRVQYF. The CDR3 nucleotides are TGTGCCAGCAGCAAGCCTGACAGGTCGCGACGGGTGCAGTACTTC.

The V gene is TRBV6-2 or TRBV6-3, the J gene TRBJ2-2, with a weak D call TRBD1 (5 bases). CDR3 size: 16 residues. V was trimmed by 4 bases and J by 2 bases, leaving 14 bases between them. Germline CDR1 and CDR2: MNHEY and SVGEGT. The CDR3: CASSSHGHVNTGELFF. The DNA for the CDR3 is TGTGCCAGCAGTTCTCACGGACACGTAAACACCGGGGAGCTGTTTTTT.

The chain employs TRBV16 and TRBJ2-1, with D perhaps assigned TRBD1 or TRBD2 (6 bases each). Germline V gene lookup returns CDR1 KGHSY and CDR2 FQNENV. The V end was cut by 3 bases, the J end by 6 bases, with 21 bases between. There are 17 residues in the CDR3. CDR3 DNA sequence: TGTGCCAGCAGCCATGACCCGACAGGAGCTAGCGCCAATGAGCAGTTCTTC. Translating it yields CASSHDPTGASANEQFF.